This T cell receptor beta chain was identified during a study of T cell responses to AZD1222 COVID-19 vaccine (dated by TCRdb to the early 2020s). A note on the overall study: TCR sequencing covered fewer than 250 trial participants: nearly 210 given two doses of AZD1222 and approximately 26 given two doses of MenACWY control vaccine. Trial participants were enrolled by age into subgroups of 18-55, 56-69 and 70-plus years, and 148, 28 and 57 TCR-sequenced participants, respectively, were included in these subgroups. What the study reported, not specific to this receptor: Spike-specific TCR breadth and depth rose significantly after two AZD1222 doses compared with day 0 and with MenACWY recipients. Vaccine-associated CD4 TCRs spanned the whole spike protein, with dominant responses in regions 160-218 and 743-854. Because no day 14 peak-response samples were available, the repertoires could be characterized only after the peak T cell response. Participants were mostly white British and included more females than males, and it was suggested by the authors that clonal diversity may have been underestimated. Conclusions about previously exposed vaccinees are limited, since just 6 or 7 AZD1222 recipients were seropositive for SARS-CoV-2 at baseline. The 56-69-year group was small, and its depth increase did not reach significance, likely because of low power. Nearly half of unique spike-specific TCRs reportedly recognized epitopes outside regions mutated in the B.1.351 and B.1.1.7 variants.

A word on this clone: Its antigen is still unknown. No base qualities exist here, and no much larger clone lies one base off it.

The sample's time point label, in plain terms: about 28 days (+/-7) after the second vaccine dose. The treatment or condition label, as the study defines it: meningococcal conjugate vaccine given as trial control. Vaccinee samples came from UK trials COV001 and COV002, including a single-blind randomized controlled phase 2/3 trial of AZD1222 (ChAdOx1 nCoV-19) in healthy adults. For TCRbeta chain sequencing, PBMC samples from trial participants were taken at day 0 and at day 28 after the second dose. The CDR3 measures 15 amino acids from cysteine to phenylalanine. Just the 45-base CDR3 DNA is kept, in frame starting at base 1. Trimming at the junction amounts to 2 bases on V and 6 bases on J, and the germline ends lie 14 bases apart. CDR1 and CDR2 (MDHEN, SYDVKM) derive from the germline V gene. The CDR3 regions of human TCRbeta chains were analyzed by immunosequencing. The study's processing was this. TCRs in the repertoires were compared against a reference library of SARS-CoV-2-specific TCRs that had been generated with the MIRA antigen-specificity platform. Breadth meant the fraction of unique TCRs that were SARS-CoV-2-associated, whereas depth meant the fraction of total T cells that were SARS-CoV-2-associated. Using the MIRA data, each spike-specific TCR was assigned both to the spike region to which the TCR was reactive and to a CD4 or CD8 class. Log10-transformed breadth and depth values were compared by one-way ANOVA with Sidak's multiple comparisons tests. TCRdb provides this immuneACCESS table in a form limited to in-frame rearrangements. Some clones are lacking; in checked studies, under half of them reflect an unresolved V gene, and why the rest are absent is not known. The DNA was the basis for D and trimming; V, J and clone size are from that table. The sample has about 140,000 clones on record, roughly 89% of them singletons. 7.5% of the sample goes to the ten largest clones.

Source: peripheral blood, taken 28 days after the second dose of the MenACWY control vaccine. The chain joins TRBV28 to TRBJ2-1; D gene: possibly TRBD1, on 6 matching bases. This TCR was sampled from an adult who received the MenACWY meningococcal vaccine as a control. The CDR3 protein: CASSLGPDRSNEQFF. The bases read TGTGCCAGCAGTTTAGGTCCGGACAGAAGCAATGAGCAGTTCTTC.